This T cell receptor (beta chain) was profiled in a study of control samples from healthy donors and cancer patients. Assay: immunoSEQ multiplex PCR; the TCRdb copy retains only in-frame clones and omits some. The profile shows some 15,000 clones, more than 75% of them singletons. V gave up 0 bases and J gave up 5 bases, with 9 bases separating them. This CDR3 comprises 13 residues. In germline, CDR1 is SGHRS, CDR2 YFSETQ. The material sequenced was PBMCs. V usage is TRBV5-1 and J usage is TRBJ2-7; perhaps D is TRBD1 or TRBD2 (5 bases each). This receptor was identified in a woman in her 70s with colorectal cancer. CDR3 in DNA: TGCGCCAGCAGCTTGGTCCGGGGCGACGAGCAGTACTTC. Its translation: CASSLVRGDEQYF. The full variable domain, with the rest looked up from reference TRBV5-1 and TRBJ2-7, is KAGVTQTPRYLIKTRGQQVTLSCSPISGHRSVSWYQQTPGQGLQFLFEYFSETQRNKGNFPGRFSGRQFSNSRSEMNVSTLELGDSALYLCASSLVRGDEQYFGPGTRLTVT.